This T cell receptor beta chain came from a study of blood T cell repertoires in COVID-19. Study background: There were acute and convalescent COVID-19 samples, and they came from the United States, Italy and Spain. From T cells, B-cell-depleted T cells, or PBMCs came the material, which was cDNA or gDNA.

Authors' analysis steps: It was from reference gene primer amplification that nucleated cell counts were estimated. Clones were sequenced by immunoSEQ multiplex PCR, and TCRdb holds only the in-frame ones, with some missing. The V and J calls and clone size were taken over from that table, and D and trimming were inferred from the DNA. Found here are fewer than 250,000 clones, over 75% of them singletons; the top ten hold over 10%. Germline V CDR1 and CDR2: SGHRS, YFSETQ. The CDR3 sequence is 15 residues long. Germline trimming cut 4 bases from V and 3 bases from J; bases unmatched to any gene: 5. The clonotype was recovered from a woman between 50 and 59 years old with acute or convalescent COVID-19. Material: peripheral blood. The V gene is TRBV5-1, the J gene TRBJ2-1, with 9 bases that match TRBD1. The chain's CDR3 is CASSQTGQGYNEQFF. The DNA of the CDR3 is TGCGCCAGCAGCCAAACGGGACAGGGCTACAATGAGCAGTTCTTC. The whole variable domain, filled in from reference TRBV5-1 and TRBJ2-1, reads KAGVTQTPRYLIKTRGQQVTLSCSPISGHRSVSWYQQTPGQGLQFLFEYFSETQRNKGNFPGRFSGRQFSNSRSEMNVSTLELGDSALYLCASSQTGQGYNEQFFGPGTRLTVL.